Listed here are 18 T cell receptor beta chains from one sample, sequenced in a study of blood T cell repertoires in COVID-19. Assay: immunoSEQ multiplex PCR; the TCRdb copy retains only in-frame clones and omits some. Of around 60,000 clones listed, approximately 84% are singletons. The sequencing input was peripheral blood. These receptors all come from a man aged 60 to 75 with COVID-19, enrolled during active disease.

This clone was found once. The chain uses TRBV5-1 and TRBJ2-2; 8 bases match TRBD1. Germline V gives CDR1 SGHRS, CDR2 YFSETQ. The CDR3 is 14 amino acids. With V trimmed by 5 bases and J by 7 bases, 7 bases remained unmatched. CDR3 amino acids: CASSSDRAVGELFF. CDR3 DNA: TGCGCCAGCAGTTCGGACAGGGCGGTCGGGGAGCTGTTTTTT. The variable domain in full, with the rest retrieved from reference TRBV5-1 and TRBJ2-2, is KAGVTQTPRYLIKTRGQQVTLSCSPISGHRSVSWYQQTPGQGLQFLFEYFSETQRNKGNFPGRFSGRQFSNSRSEMNVSTLELGDSALYLCASSSDRAVGELFFGEGSRLTVL.

This chain links TRBV4-1 with TRBJ2-1, with D perhaps matching TRBD2 (6 bases). The CDR3 contains 13 residues. Germline CDR1 reads MGHRA; CDR2 reads YSYEKL. V was shortened by 4 bases and J by 8 bases, with 12 bases between the two germline ends. The CDR3 DNA reads TGCGCCAGCAGCCTCAGGAGGGCCCATGAGCAGTTCTTC. Translating gives CASSLRRAHEQFF.

The chain couples TRBV7-9 to TRBJ2-1; 11 bases align to TRBD2. CDR3 length: 16 amino acids. CDR1 and CDR2 (germline): SEHNR, FQNEAQ (reference sequence). The V and J ends lost 5 bases and 9 bases, in that order; junction bases with no gene match: 12. The CDR3 sequence: CASSPPLAGGPGEQFF. The CDR3 coding sequence is TGTGCCAGCAGCCCGCCCTTAGCGGGGGGGCCTGGTGAGCAGTTCTTC. The full variable domain, completed using reference TRBV7-9 and TRBJ2-1, is DTGVSQNPRHKITKRGQNVTFRCDPISEHNRLYWYRQTLGQGPEFLTYFQNEAQLEKSRLLSDRFSAERPKGSFSTLEIQRTEQGDSAMYLCASSPPLAGGPGEQFFGPGTRLTVL.

V usage is TRBV5-1 and J usage is TRBJ2-1, with TRBD2 identical over 10 bases. Germline V gene sequence: CDR1 SGHRS, CDR2 YFSETQ. The CDR3 runs to 20 residues. The V and J ends lost 0 bases and 7 bases, in that order; junction bases with no gene match: 19. The CDR3 sequence: CASSLGYSSGSAAVGNEQFF. CDR3 coding DNA: TGCGCCAGCAGCTTGGGTTATTCTAGCGGGAGTGCGGCGGTGGGGAATGAGCAGTTCTTC.

The chain joins TRBV6-5 to TRBJ1-2; possible D gene TRBD1, 5 bases. CDR3 length: 13 amino acids. Germline-derived CDR1 and CDR2 are MNHEY and SVGAGI. V lost 6 bases, J lost 4 bases, and 12 bases lay in between. CDR3 loop: CASRRQGSYGYTF. As DNA, the CDR3 is TGTGCCAGCAGAAGGCAGGGCTCCTATGGCTACACCTTC.

This chain joins TRBV5-1 and TRBJ2-7; D perhaps matches TRBD2 (6 bases). Germline CDR1 and CDR2: SGHRS and YFSETQ. This CDR3 has 15 amino acids. V was trimmed by 0 bases and J by 2 bases, leaving 12 bases between them. The DNA for the CDR3 is TGCGCCAGCAGCTTGGGTCTAGCGACTACCTACGAGCAGTACTTC. Residues: CASSLGLATTYEQYF.

The rearrangement links TRBV5-1 to TRBJ2-5, with D maybe TRBD2 (5 bases). Deletions cut 7 bases from V and 2 bases from J, with 9 bases between. Germline V gene lookup returns CDR1 SGHRS and CDR2 YFSETQ. The CDR3 totals 12 residues. The CDR3 bases are TGCGCCAGCGCCCGGGATCAAGAGACCCAGTACTTC. It specifies CASARDQETQYF.

The rearrangement joins TRBV2 to TRBJ2-5, with 8 positions matching TRBD1. CDR3 length equals 15 residues. The germline CDR1 and CDR2 sequences are SNHLY and FYNNEI. V lost 2 bases, J lost 4 bases, and 6 bases stayed unmatched. The CDR3 DNA follows: TGTGCCAGCAGTGAACTACAGGGGACAGGAGAGACCCAGTACTTC. It encodes CASSELQGTGETQYF.

The chain combines TRBV1 with TRBJ2-3; TRBD2, the D gene given by the table, was not confirmed from the DNA. TRBV1 is designated a pseudogene. The CDR3 is made up of 18 amino acids. DNA of the CDR3: TGCACCAGCAGCCAAGATACTAGCGGGAGGGGGGAAGTAGATACGCAGTATTTT. Protein product: CTSSQDTSGRGEVDTQYF.

This rearrangement joins TRBV7-2 to TRBJ2-1, with TRBD2 matching 14 bases. V was pared by 4 bases and J by 4 bases, with 6 bases of the junction left unmatched. From germline, CDR1 is SGHTA and CDR2 FQGNSA. This CDR3 has 17 residues. The CDR3 DNA sequence: TGTGCCAGCAGCTCCGCCAGACTAGCGGGGGGGTACAATGAGCAGTTCTTC. Translation: CASSSARLAGGYNEQFF.

The V gene is TRBV10-1, the J gene TRBJ2-3; D perhaps matches TRBD1 (6 bases). Looked up from germline, CDR1 is WNHNN and CDR2 is SYGVQD (reference sequence). This CDR3 spans 13 amino acids. The V gene lost 6 bases and the J gene lost 1 base, with 8 bases spanning the gap. CDR3 sequence reads: CASSKGGTDTQYF. The CDR3 nucleotides are TGCGCCAGCAGCAAGGGGGGCACAGATACGCAGTATTTT.

CDR3 loop: CASQPPGLAGVEQYF. The CDR3 region has the DNA TGTGCCAGCCAACCACCGGGACTAGCGGGAGTCGAGCAGTACTTC. V is TRBV6-5 and J is TRBJ2-7; 14 positions match TRBD2. Germline V gene sequence: CDR1 MNHEY, CDR2 SVGAGI. This CDR3 is built from 15 residues. The junction had 9 bases not matched to a gene; V was cut back by 8 bases and J by 6 bases.

This clone was counted once. V usage is TRBV27 and J usage is TRBJ2-2, with 10 bases aligning to TRBD1. This CDR3 has 18 residues. The germline V gene has CDR1 MNHEY and CDR2 SMNVEV (reference sequence). V gave up 4 bases and J gave up 2 bases; unmatched junction bases: 10. Here the CDR3 reads CASSSPSGTGDNTGELFF. The CDR3 DNA is TGTGCCAGCAGTTCACCGTCCGGGACAGGGGACAACACCGGGGAGCTGTTTTTT.

CDR3 nucleotide sequence: TGTGCCACCAGTGATGGCTCAGGGGGATCTAATGAAGCTTTCTTT. Its translation: CATSDGSGGSNEAFF. This sequence joins TRBV24-1 and TRBJ1-1; 7 bases line up with TRBD1. CDR1 and CDR2 (germline): KGHDR, SFDVKD. V dropped 3 bases and J dropped 7; count of bases not matched to a gene: 10. CDR3 length: 15 residues.

This chain connects TRBV12-3 or TRBV12-4 to TRBJ1-3; D perhaps matches TRBD1 (5 bases). V was clipped by 2 bases and J by 4 bases, with 6 bases between them. CDR3 size: 13 residues. The CDR3 loop is CASSLRQGNTIYF. DNA for the CDR3: TGTGCCAGCAGTTTAAGACAGGGAAACACCATATATTTT.

The rearrangement joins TRBV2 to TRBJ1-6, with D possibly being TRBD1 (5 bases). The V end lost 6 bases, the J end lost 7 bases, and 13 bases lay between the germline ends. The germline CDR1 and CDR2 sequences are SNHLY and FYNNEI. CDR3 size: 14 residues. This CDR3 reads CASRSRVGNSPLHF. The CDR3, as DNA: TGTGCCAGCAGGTCCAGGGTGGGAAATTCACCCCTCCACTTT.

This chain links TRBV4-2 with TRBJ2-1; tentatively, D is TRBD2 (6 bases). CDR1 and CDR2 from the germline V gene are LGHNA and YNFKEQ. V lost 1 base and J 4 bases, leaving 14 bases between the germline ends. The CDR3 has 16 amino acids. CDR3 loop: CASSQASTRGYNEQFF. In DNA form, the CDR3 reads TGTGCCAGCAGCCAAGCGTCGACTAGAGGGTACAATGAGCAGTTCTTC.

V usage is TRBV11-2 and J usage is TRBJ1-1, with unresolved D. CDR3 length: 15 amino acids. Trimming left V 0 bases short and J 0 bases short, with 8 bases between. Germline-derived CDR1 and CDR2 are SGHAT and FQNNGV. The CDR3 region has the DNA TGTGCCAGCAGCTTAGAATGGCGGATGAACACTGAAGCTTTCTTT. It encodes CASSLEWRMNTEAFF.